The rows below give T cell receptor beta chains drawn from one sample of a study of blood T cell repertoires in COVID-19. Assay used: immunoSEQ multiplex PCR; TCRdb lists only in-frame clones, some missing. The sample comprises about 63,000 clones, around 86% of which are singletons, and around 5% rests with the top ten. Sequenced input: peripheral blood. These receptors originate from a man between 45 and 60 years old with active COVID-19. Both conserved end residues are trimmed from each CDR3. The order of the fields is V gene, J gene, clone size, CDR3 protein. Only part of the rows carry a size: once, few, many, or a class if the clone is expanded.

TRBV10-2	TRBJ2-1	-	ASSISGSSYNEQF
TRBV28	TRBJ2-1	-	ASRKLVQREQF
TRBV5-6	TRBJ2-5	-	ASSSRPGLQETQY
TRBV5-1	TRBJ1-1	-	ASTAGSMNTEAF
TRBV12-3/TRBV12-4	TRBJ1-1	-	ASSRSTEAF
TRBV5-5	TRBJ2-5	-	ASSPTGGMGSIRETQY
TRBV2	TRBJ1-2	-	ASSEVGARSDGYT
TRBV19	TRBJ2-5	-	ASSPSGASQETQY
TRBV6-1	TRBJ2-1	-	ASSVMTSGKARGEQF
TRBV5-1	TRBJ2-7	-	ASSQGYYEQY
TRBV5-1	TRBJ2-1	-	ASSLSQGVAGASVREQF
TRBV5-5	TRBJ1-1	-	ASRWEMTGRNTEAF
TRBV6-2/TRBV6-3	TRBJ1-5	-	ASSDTQGSNQPQH
TRBV6-6	TRBJ1-2	-	ASSSQTGGYT
TRBV27	TRBJ2-5	-	ASSFAGVGETQY
TRBV7-9	TRBJ1-4	few	ASSPRDRVNEKLF